This TCR beta chain was captured in a study of vaccination and CD4 T cells after COVID-19. The overall study: Each post-COVID sample was drawn after diagnosis, and the median interval was roughly 100 days (range 35 to 161).

In this sample, this clonotype turned up a few times. Antigen: not known. The sample's treatment: approximately nine-day PBMC culture with coronavirus spike peptide pools or control peptides (ViraFEST assay). With the Oncomine TCR Beta short-read assay, DNA from cultured CD4+ T cells was sequenced. TCRdb reprocessed the PCR reads with MiXCR, giving one entry per CDR3 protein. The sample includes over 20,000 distinct CDR3 sequences, 48% seen only once; the top ten take around 5%. Between the trimmed V and J ends, which lost 0 bases and 2 bases, there was a span of 13 bases. Germline assignment: CDR1 SGHTA and CDR2 FQGNSA. This CDR3 region has 16 residues.

V gene TRBV7-2 combines with J gene TRBJ1-2; tentatively, D is TRBD1 (6 bases). The origin of this receptor is a human donor who had recovered from COVID-19. The source material was CD4+ T cells from blood, cultured in vitro. The CDR3 region is CASSLALGQPNYGYTF. The CDR3 region has the DNA TGTGCCAGCAGCTTAGCCCTCGGACAGCCCAACTATGGCTACACCTTC.